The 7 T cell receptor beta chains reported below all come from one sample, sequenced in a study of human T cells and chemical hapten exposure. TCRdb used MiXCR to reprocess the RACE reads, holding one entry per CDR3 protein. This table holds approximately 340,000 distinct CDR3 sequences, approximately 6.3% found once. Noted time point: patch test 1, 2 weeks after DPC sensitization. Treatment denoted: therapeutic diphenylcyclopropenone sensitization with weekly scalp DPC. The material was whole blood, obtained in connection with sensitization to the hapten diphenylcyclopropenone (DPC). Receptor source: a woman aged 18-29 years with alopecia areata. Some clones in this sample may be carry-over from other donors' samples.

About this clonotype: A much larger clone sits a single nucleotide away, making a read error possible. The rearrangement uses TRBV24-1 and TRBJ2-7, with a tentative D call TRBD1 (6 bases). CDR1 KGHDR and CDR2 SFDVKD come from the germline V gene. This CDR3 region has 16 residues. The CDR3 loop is CATSDFGQGSSYKQYF. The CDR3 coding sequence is TGTGCCACCAGTGATTTCGGGCAGGGGAGCTCCTACAAGCAGTACTTC.

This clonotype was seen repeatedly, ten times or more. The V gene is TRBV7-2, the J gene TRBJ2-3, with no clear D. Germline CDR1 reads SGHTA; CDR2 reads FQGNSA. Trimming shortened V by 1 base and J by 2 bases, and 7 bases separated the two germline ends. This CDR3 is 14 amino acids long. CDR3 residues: CASSLGVFTDTQYF. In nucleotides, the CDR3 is TGTGCCAGCAGCTTAGGCGTCTTCACAGATACGCAGTATTTT.

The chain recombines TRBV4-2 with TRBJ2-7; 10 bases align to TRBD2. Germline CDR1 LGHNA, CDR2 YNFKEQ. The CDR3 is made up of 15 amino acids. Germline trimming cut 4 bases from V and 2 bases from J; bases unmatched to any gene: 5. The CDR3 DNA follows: TGTGCCAGCAGCCGCGAGCGGGGGGGAACCTACGAGCAGTACTTC. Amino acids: CASSRERGGTYEQYF.

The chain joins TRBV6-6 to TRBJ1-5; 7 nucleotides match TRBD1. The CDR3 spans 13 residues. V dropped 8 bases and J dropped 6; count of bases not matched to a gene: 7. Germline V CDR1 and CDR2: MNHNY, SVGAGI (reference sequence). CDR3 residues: CASLRGLGQPQHF. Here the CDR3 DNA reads TGTGCCAGCCTTAGGGGGCTCGGTCAGCCCCAGCATTTT.

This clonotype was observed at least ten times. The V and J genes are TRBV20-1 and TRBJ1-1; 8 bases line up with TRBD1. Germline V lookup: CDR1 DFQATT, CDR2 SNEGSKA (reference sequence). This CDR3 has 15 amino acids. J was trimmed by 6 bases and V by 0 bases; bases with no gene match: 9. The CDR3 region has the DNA TGCAGTGCTAGAGACCCAGGACAGGGTTCGGCTGAAGCTTTCTTT. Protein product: CSARDPGQGSAEAFF.

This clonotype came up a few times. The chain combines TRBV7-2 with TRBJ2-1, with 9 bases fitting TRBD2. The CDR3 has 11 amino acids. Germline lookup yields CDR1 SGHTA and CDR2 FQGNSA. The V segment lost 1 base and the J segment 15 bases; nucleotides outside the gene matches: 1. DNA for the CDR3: TGTGCCAGCAGCTTAGGCGGGGGGGCGTTCTTC. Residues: CASSLGGGAFF.

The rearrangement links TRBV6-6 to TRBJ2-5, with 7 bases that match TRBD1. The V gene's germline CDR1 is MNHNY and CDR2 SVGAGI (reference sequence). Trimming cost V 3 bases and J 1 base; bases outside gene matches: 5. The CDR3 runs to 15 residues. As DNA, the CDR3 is TGTGCCAGCAGTTATCAAGGACAGGTCCAAGAGACCCAGTACTTC. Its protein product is CASSYQGQVQETQYF.